This T cell receptor (beta chain) was sequenced for a study of T cells in Graves' hyperthyroidism and ophthalmopathy. TCR beta CDR3 regions were amplified from RNA. A set of HTBI primers served as the primers for a first-round RT-PCR of the TCR CDR3. TCRdb reprocessed the multiplex PCR reads via MiXCR and lists one record per CDR3 protein. Of approximately 700,000 distinct CDR3 sequences in the sample, about a sixth were seen once. General study points: Blood also carried most thyroid clonotypes expanded above 0.001.

The definition of stable Graves' hyperthyroidism was no ophthalmopathy progression within 18 months. Hyperthyroidism, newly diagnosed and lasting under 2 months, affected patients aged 18 to 65. PBMCs stemmed from about 9.7 ml fresh peripheral blood. Concerning this clonotype itself: Its matching antigen is unknown.

The CDR3 loop spans 14 amino acids. Per germline, CDR1 SGHRS and CDR2 YFSETQ. Trimming shortened V by 4 bases and J by 6 bases, and 17 bases separated the two germline ends. Sample: blood. The rearrangement joins TRBV5-1 to TRBJ2-7; TRBD1 is a possible D gene (6 bases). This TCR was recovered from a young man with Graves' hyperthyroidism. The CDR3 spells CASSLGSGAREQYF. The CDR3 nucleotides are TGCGCCAGCAGCCTCGGGTCAGGGGCGCGCGAGCAGTACTTC.